Listed here is a single T cell receptor (beta chain). Its antigen is still unknown. No quality values exist for individual bases; no much larger clone is one base distant. The sample comes from a study of technical replicates of blood from four donors (dated by TCRdb to the late 2010s). CDR3 length: 15 amino acids, cysteine to phenylalanine. The DNA shown is the 45-base CDR3, in frame from base 1. The junction shows trimming of 0 bases on V and 7 bases on J, plus 12 bases between the germline ends. CDR1 and CDR2, looked up from the germline V gene, are LGHNA and YSLEER. Library generation was performed with the immunoSEQ multiplex PCR assay. Here the immuneACCESS table is served through TCRdb, limited to in-frame sequences with V and J called. Missing clones are a known gap in these copies; in checked studies unresolved V genes cover under half, and the rest lacks a known reason. The sample table lists approximately 97,000 clones, 90% to 95% of them with a count of one. The ten largest clonotypes hold almost 0.35% of the sample.

This TCR was recovered from a human donor in good health. The sequenced sample was T cells isolated from PBMCs. In this chain, TRBV4-3 is recombined with TRBJ1-4; no confident D gene assignment can be made. The bases read TGCGCCAGCAGCCAAGATATGGGAGGTAGTGAAAAACTGTTTTTT. Translated, it gives CASSQDMGGSEKLFF.